This is a list of T cell receptor beta chains from one sample in a study of blood T cell repertoires in COVID-19. Generated by immunoSEQ multiplex PCR, the TCRdb table keeps only in-frame clones and is missing some. The data contain around 140,000 clones, roughly four fifths of them singletons. Sequenced material: peripheral blood. These receptors came from a human donor with acute or convalescent COVID-19. The donor label of this sample is uncertain. The CDR3 runs from the conserved cysteine through the conserved F or W. The order of the fields is V gene, J gene, D gene, clone size, CDR3 protein, CDR3 DNA. A D gene is named only where the DNA matches it firmly. Some rows mark clone size as missing; the rest say once, few, many or name a class of expanded clone.

v_call: TRBV2
j_call: TRBJ1-5
d_call: NA
clone_size: few
cdr3_aa: CASSVGEDQPQHF
cdr3_nt: TGTGCCAGCAGTGTTGGGGAGGATCAGCCCCAGCATTTT

v_call: TRBV19
j_call: TRBJ2-1
d_call: NA
clone_size: NA
cdr3_aa: CASRTWTSDNEQFF
cdr3_nt: TGTGCCAGTAGGACTTGGACATCTGACAATGAGCAGTTCTTC

v_call: TRBV4-2
j_call: TRBJ1-1
d_call: TRBD1
clone_size: NA
cdr3_aa: CASSRGTGGGGAFF
cdr3_nt: TGTGCCAGCAGCCGAGGGACAGGCGGCGGGGGAGCTTTCTTT

v_call: TRBV6-5
j_call: TRBJ1-3
d_call: NA
clone_size: NA
cdr3_aa: CATVRSGSGNTIYF
cdr3_nt: TGTGCCACCGTCCGGTCGGGCTCTGGAAACACCATATATTTT

v_call: TRBV5-1
j_call: TRBJ2-1
d_call: TRBD1
clone_size: once
cdr3_aa: CASSLNRGLSNEQFF
cdr3_nt: TGCGCCAGCAGCCTGAACAGGGGGCTCAGCAATGAGCAGTTCTTC

v_call: TRBV5-4
j_call: TRBJ2-1
d_call: TRBD2
clone_size: NA
cdr3_aa: CASSLGSGGVNEQFF
cdr3_nt: TGTGCCAGCAGCTTGGGTAGCGGGGGGGTGAATGAGCAGTTCTTC

v_call: TRBV5-6
j_call: TRBJ1-1
d_call: TRBD1
clone_size: NA
cdr3_aa: CASSQDRGRGVMNTEAFF
cdr3_nt: TGTGCCAGCAGCCAAGACAGGGGGCGCGGGGTAATGAACACTGAAGCTTTCTTT

v_call: TRBV11-3
j_call: TRBJ2-5
d_call: TRBD2
clone_size: NA
cdr3_aa: CASSHGLAGGEETQYF
cdr3_nt: TGTGCCAGCAGCCACGGACTAGCGGGGGGGGAGGAGACCCAGTACTTC

v_call: TRBV7-9
j_call: TRBJ1-4
d_call: TRBD1
clone_size: NA
cdr3_aa: CASSLGRDRVNEKLFF
cdr3_nt: TGTGCCAGCAGCTTAGGGAGGGACAGGGTTAATGAAAAACTGTTTTTT

v_call: TRBV3-1/TRBV3-2
j_call: TRBJ2-2
d_call: TRBD2
clone_size: NA
cdr3_aa: CASSPRGGLTGELFF
cdr3_nt: TGTGCCAGCAGCCCGCGGGGGGGCCTCACCGGGGAGCTGTTTTTT

v_call: TRBV10-3
j_call: TRBJ1-1
d_call: NA
clone_size: few
cdr3_aa: CAISKAGGMNTEAFF
cdr3_nt: TGTGCCATCAGTAAGGCCGGGGGGATGAACACTGAAGCTTTCTTT

v_call: TRBV5-1
j_call: TRBJ1-1
d_call: NA
clone_size: NA
cdr3_aa: CASSLAGENTEAFF
cdr3_nt: TGCGCCAGCAGCTTGGCCGGGGAGAACACTGAAGCTTTCTTT

v_call: TRBV29-1
j_call: TRBJ2-1
d_call: NA
clone_size: NA
cdr3_aa: CSVVDSSYNEQFF
cdr3_nt: TGCAGCGTTGTGGACAGTTCCTACAATGAGCAGTTCTTC

v_call: TRBV30
j_call: TRBJ2-3
d_call: TRBD2
clone_size: NA
cdr3_aa: CACTRLAGVPDTQYF
cdr3_nt: TGTGCCTGCACGCGACTAGCGGGGGTCCCTGATACGCAGTATTTT

v_call: TRBV18
j_call: TRBJ2-7
d_call: NA
clone_size: NA
cdr3_aa: CASSPRDFGGYYF
cdr3_nt: TGTGCCAGCTCACCACGGGATTTCGGGGGATATTACTTC

v_call: TRBV29-1
j_call: TRBJ1-2
d_call: NA
clone_size: once
cdr3_aa: CSSAEGTEVGYTF
cdr3_nt: TGCAGCTCCGCGGAGGGGACCGAGGTTGGCTACACCTTC

v_call: TRBV5-4
j_call: TRBJ2-7
d_call: TRBD1
clone_size: once
cdr3_aa: CASSPGQGGSYEQYF
cdr3_nt: TGTGCCAGCAGCCCAGGACAGGGAGGTTCCTACGAGCAGTACTTC